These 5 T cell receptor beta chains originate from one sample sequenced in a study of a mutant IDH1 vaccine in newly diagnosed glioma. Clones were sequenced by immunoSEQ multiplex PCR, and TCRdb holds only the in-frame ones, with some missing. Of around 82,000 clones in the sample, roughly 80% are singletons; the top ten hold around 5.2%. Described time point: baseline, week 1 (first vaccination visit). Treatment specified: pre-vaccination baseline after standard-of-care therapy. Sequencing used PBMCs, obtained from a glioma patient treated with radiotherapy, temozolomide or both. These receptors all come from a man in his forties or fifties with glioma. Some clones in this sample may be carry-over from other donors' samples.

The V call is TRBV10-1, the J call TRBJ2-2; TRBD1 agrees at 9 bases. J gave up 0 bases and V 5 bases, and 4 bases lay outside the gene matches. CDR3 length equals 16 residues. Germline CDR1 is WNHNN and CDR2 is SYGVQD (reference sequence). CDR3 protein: CASSSTGGTNTGELFF. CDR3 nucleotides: TGCGCCAGCAGTTCGACAGGGGGTACGAACACCGGGGAGCTGTTTTTT.

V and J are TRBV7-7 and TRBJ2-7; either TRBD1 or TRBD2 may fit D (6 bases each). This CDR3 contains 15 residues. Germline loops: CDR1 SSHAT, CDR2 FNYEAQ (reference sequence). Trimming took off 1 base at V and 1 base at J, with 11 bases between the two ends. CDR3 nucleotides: TGTGCCAGCAGCTTAGGACTAGGGGGGTCCTACGAGCAGTACTTC. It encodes CASSLGLGGSYEQYF.

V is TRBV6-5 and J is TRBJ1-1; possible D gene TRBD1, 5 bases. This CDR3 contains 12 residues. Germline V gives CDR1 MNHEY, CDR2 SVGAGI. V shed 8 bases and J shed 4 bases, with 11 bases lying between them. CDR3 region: CASGGVGTEAFF. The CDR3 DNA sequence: TGTGCCAGCGGGGGGGTCGGCACTGAAGCTTTCTTT.

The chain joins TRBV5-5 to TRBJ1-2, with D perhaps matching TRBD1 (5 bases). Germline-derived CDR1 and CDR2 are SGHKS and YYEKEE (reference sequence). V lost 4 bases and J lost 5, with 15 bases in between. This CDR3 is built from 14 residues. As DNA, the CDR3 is TGTGCCAGCAGCCCAGACTCCGGGGGATATGGCTACACCTTC. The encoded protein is CASSPDSGGYGYTF.

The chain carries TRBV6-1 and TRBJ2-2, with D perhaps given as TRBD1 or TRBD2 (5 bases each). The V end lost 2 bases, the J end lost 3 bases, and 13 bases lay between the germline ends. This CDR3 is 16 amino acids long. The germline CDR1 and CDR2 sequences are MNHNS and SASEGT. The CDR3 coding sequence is TGTGCCAGCAGTGAAAGGTCCGGGGACGACACCGGGGAGCTGTTTTTT. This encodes CASSERSGDDTGELFF.